The source of this T cell receptor (beta chain) is a study of T cell responses to AZD1222 COVID-19 vaccine. For the study at large: Second-dose recipients at about 4 or about 12 weeks were treated as one pooled group. Findings and limits, study-wide: After the peak T cell response, and only then, were repertoires sampled. A mostly white British donor set with more females was recruited, and clonal diversity was possibly underestimated. Baseline seropositivity characterized only a handful of AZD1222 recipients.

Germline CDR1 is SGHVS and CDR2 is FNYEAQ. The CDR3 extends over 13 amino acids. V shed 3 bases and J shed 1 base, with 6 bases lying between them. TCRdb's copy holds only in-frame clones and misses some; the assay was immunoSEQ multiplex PCR. The sample comprises roughly 160,000 clones, roughly nine tenths of which are singletons, and approximately 6.9% rests with the top ten. Worth noting for this clone: Its antigen is undetermined.

The genes are TRBV7-6 and TRBJ2-5; D unresolved. The input for sequencing was peripheral blood, taken on day 0 of AZD1222 vaccination. This TCR derives from an adult in good health. CDR3 protein: CASSFSRQETQYF. Written as DNA, the CDR3 is TGTGCCAGCAGCTTCTCACGCCAAGAGACCCAGTACTTC. Together with reference TRBV7-6 and TRBJ2-5, the CDR3 gives the full variable domain: GAGVSQSPRYKVTKRGQDVALRCDPISGHVSLYWYRQALGQGPEFLTYFNYEAQQDKSGLPNDRFSAERPEGSISTLTIQRTEQRDSAMYRCASSFSRQETQYFGPGTRLLVL.